Below, 27 T cell receptor beta chains from the same sample are listed, as sequenced in a study of T cells in Graves' hyperthyroidism and ophthalmopathy. TCR beta CDR3 regions were amplified from RNA. HTBI primers were employed in a first-round RT-PCR of the TCR CDR3. From the multiplex PCR reads, TCRdb called clonotypes with MiXCR, one entry per CDR3 protein. The repertoire holds roughly 500,000 distinct CDR3 sequences, with around a quarter as singletons. Sequences were obtained from blood. The receptors originated from a woman aged 30 to 39 with Graves' ophthalmopathy.

This clonotype was observed many times. The CDR3 sequence: CASSMTGWDTGELFF. Here the CDR3 DNA reads TGTGCCAGCAGCATGACAGGGTGGGACACCGGGGAGCTGTTTTTT. The V and J genes are TRBV12-3 or TRBV12-4 and TRBJ2-2; 7 bases agree with TRBD1. The CDR3 is 15 amino acids. Germline trimming cut 6 bases from V and 3 bases from J; bases unmatched to any gene: 7.

This clonotype has at least ten counts. This chain uses TRBV27 with TRBJ1-2; D gene ambiguous. V dropped 3 bases and J dropped 10 bases, with 9 bases sitting between them. Germline CDR1 reads MNHEY; CDR2 reads SMNVEV (reference sequence). The CDR3 sequence is 11 residues long. CDR3 sequence: CASSFGGLYTF. The CDR3 bases are TGTGCCAGCAGTTTCGGCGGACTCTACACCTTC.

With respect to this clonotype: This may come from a read error, since a much larger clone is one base off. This chain uses TRBV25-1 with TRBJ1-1; 8 bases fit TRBD1. Germline assignment: CDR1 MGHDK and CDR2 SYGVNS. V shed 4 bases and J 4 bases; nucleotides not matched to a gene: 11. The CDR3 runs to 16 residues. CDR3 sequence: CASSVSRGRGLTEAFF. In nucleotides, the CDR3 is TGTGCCAGCAGTGTATCCCGGGGCAGGGGGCTCACTGAAGCTTTCTTT.

This clonotype was seen many times. This chain links TRBV28 with TRBJ1-5, with D perhaps matching TRBD1 (6 bases). V lost 7 bases and J lost 7, with 14 bases in between. The CDR3 has 13 amino acids. Germline CDR1 MDHEN, CDR2 SYDVKM. CDR3 in DNA: TGTGCCAGCATCGGGGGCGCGGGCCAGCCCCAGCATTTT. This codes for CASIGGAGQPQHF.

This chain connects TRBV19 to TRBJ2-2; TRBD1 might be the D (6 bases). The CDR3 consists of 16 residues. Per the germline V gene, CDR1 is LNHDA and CDR2 is SQIVND (reference sequence). With 3 bases removed from V and 6 bases from J, the gap between germline ends came to 17 bases. The CDR3 bases are TGTGCCAGTAGTATGTGGTGGGGGCTAGCCGCCGGGGAGCTGTTTTTT. It yields the protein CASSMWWGLAAGELFF.

This clonotype was recorded many times. This chain connects TRBV6-1 to TRBJ2-7; TRBD1 agrees at 7 bases. Germline lookup yields CDR1 MNHNS and CDR2 SASEGT. The CDR3 is made up of 14 amino acids. V gave up 5 bases and J gave up 1 base; unmatched junction bases: 5. CDR3 sequence reads: CASSPDRQSYEQYF. CDR3 coding DNA: TGTGCCAGCAGTCCGGACAGGCAGTCCTACGAGCAGTACTTC.

In its sample, this clonotype was seen many times. The chain has TRBV20-1 and TRBJ1-1; D is undetermined. The CDR3 sequence is 13 residues long. V was cut by 3 bases and J by 3 bases, with 11 bases left in between. Germline V gene data show CDR1 as DFQATT and CDR2 as SNEGSKA (reference sequence). CDR3 DNA: TGCAGTGCTAGGAAGCTTCGGGACACTGAAGCTTTCTTT. The encoded protein is CSARKLRDTEAFF.

This clonotype was seen repeatedly, ten times or more. The gene calls are TRBV24-1 and TRBJ1-1, with D unresolved. Trimming left V 8 bases short and J 6 bases short, with 9 bases between. CDR1 KGHDR and CDR2 SFDVKD come from the germline V gene. This CDR3 region has 11 residues. The CDR3 here is CATKSGSEAFF. CDR3 DNA sequence: TGTGCCACCAAGTCCGGGTCTGAAGCTTTCTTT.

This clonotype was picked up many times. The chain is built from TRBV6-5 and TRBJ2-7; TRBD1 is a possible D gene (5 bases). The germline V gene has CDR1 MNHEY and CDR2 SVGAGI. The CDR3 sequence is 16 residues long. V lost 0 bases and J 2 bases, leaving 14 bases between the germline ends. The CDR3 loop is CASSYSSDVGAYEQYF. The CDR3 DNA reads TGTGCCAGCAGTTACTCGTCGGACGTAGGGGCCTACGAGCAGTACTTC.

J is TRBJ1-2 and V is TRBV18; 9 bases fit TRBD1. The CDR3 covers 16 residues. Germline V CDR1 and CDR2: KGHSH, LQKENI. With 3 bases clipped from V and 4 bases from J, the junction kept 9 bases outside the gene matches. The DNA of the CDR3 is TGTGCCAGCTCACCGGGGACCGGGACAGGGCCCTATGGCTACACCTTC. It is translated as CASSPGTGTGPYGYTF. Looking up the rest from reference TRBV18 and TRBJ1-2 gives the full variable domain: NAGVMQNPRHLVRRRGQEARLRCSPMKGHSHVYWYRQLPEEGLKFMVYLQKENIIDESGMPKERFSAEFPKEGPSILRIQQVVRGDSAAYFCASSPGTGTGPYGYTFGSGTRLTVV.

This clonotype was seen many times. This chain connects TRBV12-3 or TRBV12-4 to TRBJ2-7, with 10 bases identical to TRBD2. The V segment lost 5 bases and the J segment 4 bases; nucleotides outside the gene matches: 8. The CDR3 runs to 15 residues. The CDR3 nucleotides read TGTGCCAGCAGTCCTCGGACTAGCGGAGTGTACGAGCAGTACTTC. Its translation: CASSPRTSGVYEQYF.

This clonotype has more than one count but fewer than ten. The gene calls are TRBV5-1 and TRBJ1-2; no clear D. This CDR3 has 15 residues. V gave up 1 base and J gave up 2 bases, with 12 bases separating them. The germline gives CDR1 SGHRS, CDR2 YFSETQ. The CDR3 nucleotides read TGCGCCAGCAGCTTGTTCGGGCGGCCGAACTATGGCTACACCTTC. Protein sequence: CASSLFGRPNYGYTF. Full variable domain (outside the CDR3, taken from reference TRBV5-1 and TRBJ1-2): KAGVTQTPRYLIKTRGQQVTLSCSPISGHRSVSWYQQTPGQGLQFLFEYFSETQRNKGNFPGRFSGRQFSNSRSEMNVSTLELGDSALYLCASSLFGRPNYGYTFGSGTRLTVV.

About this clonotype itself: It is likely a read error, because the conserved phenylalanine at the end of the CDR3 is missing. No DNA is shown, since the ends of the CDR3 on it are uncertain; the CDR3 is the one TCRdb lists. The rearrangement links TRBV6-1 to TRBJ1-1; whether TRBD1, the table's D call, matches the DNA was not checked. Germline V gives CDR1 MNHNS, CDR2 SASEGT. The CDR3 contains 10 residues when both ends are counted. CDR3 in amino acids: CASSYVKGTG.

This clonotype was seen a single time. At one of its ends the junction is not consistent with the germline gene, which may arise from a read error. This chain joins TRBV4-1 and TRBJ1-5; 7 bases align to TRBD1. Germline V lookup: CDR1 MGHRA, CDR2 YSYEKL. This CDR3 region has 19 residues. CDR3: CASSQDRLDRDSRNHPQHF. The CDR3 nucleotides read TGCGCCAGCAGCCAAGACCGTCTTGACCGGGACAGCCGCAATCATCCCCAGCATTTT.

This clonotype was recorded once. The gene calls are TRBV7-2 and TRBJ1-2; no reliable D call. V lost 1 base to trimming and J lost 2 bases, with 8 bases between them. Germline V CDR1 and CDR2: SGHTA, FQGNSA. The CDR3 is 14 amino acids. The DNA for the CDR3 is TGTGCCAGCAGCTTAGACACCCCCAACTATGGCTACACCTTC. This encodes CASSLDTPNYGYTF.

The rearrangement uses TRBV27 and TRBJ1-1, with TRBD1 as a possible D gene (5 bases). Deletions cut 8 bases from V and 4 bases from J, with 14 bases between. This CDR3 has 13 amino acids. Per germline, CDR1 MNHEY and CDR2 SMNVEV (reference sequence). The DNA of the CDR3 is TGTGCCAGCGCCTCGTCGGGGACCACTGAAGCTTTCTTT. Its protein is CASASSGTTEAFF.

There are many counts of this clonotype. The chain recombines TRBV20-1 with TRBJ2-5; tentatively, D is TRBD1 (6 bases). The CDR3 consists of 15 residues. Germline V gene data show CDR1 as DFQATT and CDR2 as SNEGSKA (reference sequence). V dropped 6 bases and J dropped 4 bases, with 21 bases sitting between them. The CDR3 sequence: CSAAPPGQRGETQYF. The DNA for the CDR3 is TGCAGTGCCGCACCTCCGGGACAAAGAGGAGAGACCCAGTACTTC.

At least ten counts were recorded for this clonotype. The chain couples TRBV7-2 to TRBJ2-7, with 7 bases that match TRBD1. V gave up 1 base and J gave up 0 bases; unmatched junction bases: 3. The CDR3 consists of 15 residues. The germline CDR1 and CDR2 sequences are SGHTA and FQGNSA. The CDR3 reads CASSLVGTASYEQYF. For the CDR3, the DNA is TGTGCCAGCAGCTTAGTTGGGACAGCCTCCTACGAGCAGTACTTC.

This clonotype was observed many times. This chain links TRBV15 with TRBJ2-7; 7 nucleotides line up with TRBD1. The length of the CDR3 is 15 residues. Per the germline V gene, CDR1 is LNHNV and CDR2 is YYDKDF (reference sequence). Losses at the gene ends were 0 bases for V and 9 bases for J; bases not matched to a gene: 11. CDR3 amino acids: CATSRDTVTGNVQYF. The CDR3 DNA follows: TGTGCCACCAGCAGAGACACCGTGACAGGGAATGTGCAGTACTTC.

The chain recombines TRBV7-2 with TRBJ2-2; D not resolved. Germline assignment: CDR1 SGHTA and CDR2 FQGNSA. The CDR3 has 13 residues. Trimming shortened V by 2 bases and J by 7 bases, and 8 bases separated the two germline ends. The CDR3 coding sequence is TGTGCCAGCAGCTTAAGGGATGGCGGGGAGCTGTTTTTT. As protein: CASSLRDGGELFF. The variable domain in full, completed from reference TRBV7-2 and TRBJ2-2, reads GAGVSQSPSNKVTEKGKDVELRCDPISGHTALYWYRQSLGQGLEFLIYFQGNSAPDKSGLPSDRFSAERTGGSVSTLTIQRTQQEDSAVYLCASSLRDGGELFFGEGSRLTVL.

This clonotype has just a few counts. This chain connects TRBV4-1 to TRBJ1-6; possible D gene TRBD1, 5 bases. V was trimmed by 3 bases and J by 7 bases, leaving 16 bases between them. This CDR3 has 16 residues. Germline CDR1 and CDR2: MGHRA and YSYEKL. The CDR3 protein is CASSHHTGTRNSPLHF. CDR3 nucleotide sequence: TGCGCCAGCAGCCATCATACCGGGACCAGAAATTCACCCCTCCACTTT.

The gene calls are TRBV18 and TRBJ2-5; no definite D call. CDR1 is KGHSH and CDR2 is LQKENI in the germline V gene. V shed 8 bases and J shed 2 bases, with 15 bases lying between them. This CDR3 is 14 amino acids long. The CDR3, as DNA: TGTGCCAGCCAAACATTCTCCCCGCAAGAGACCCAGTACTTC. Translating it yields CASQTFSPQETQYF.

This clonotype has ten or more counts. The V gene is TRBV7-8, the J gene TRBJ2-5, with no clear D. The germline V gene has CDR1 SGHVS and CDR2 FQNEAQ. The CDR3 length is 15 residues. Trimming shortened V by 5 bases and J by 1 base, and 14 bases separated the two germline ends. The CDR3 DNA is TGTGCCAGCAGCAGAGCCCGGGCCACCCAAGAGACCCAGTACTTC. The encoded protein is CASSRARATQETQYF.

This clonotype was counted at least ten times. V is TRBV11-2 and J is TRBJ1-1; D unclear. Between the trimmed V and J ends, which lost 0 bases and 8 bases, there was a span of 10 bases. The CDR3 is 13 amino acids. Germline CDR1 and CDR2: SGHAT and FQNNGV. The CDR3 spells CASSLDRGGEAFF. In nucleotides, the CDR3 is TGTGCCAGCAGCTTAGATCGAGGCGGCGAAGCTTTCTTT.

This clonotype was recorded many times. J is TRBJ1-2 and V is TRBV13; D remains ambiguous. V lost 2 bases and J lost 0, with 7 bases in between. CDR1 is PRHDT, CDR2 FYEKMQ, per germline (reference sequence). This CDR3 comprises 14 residues. The CDR3 reads CASSLKQTNYGYTF. In DNA form, the CDR3 reads TGTGCCAGCAGCTTAAAACAGACTAACTATGGCTACACCTTC.

This rearrangement joins TRBV15 to TRBJ2-4; the D gene is possibly TRBD1 (5 bases). The V gene lost 5 bases and the J gene lost 4 bases, with 9 bases spanning the gap. CDR1 is LNHNV and CDR2 is YYDKDF in the germline V gene (reference sequence). The CDR3 consists of 13 residues. Here the CDR3 DNA reads TGTGCCACCAGCGACAGAGTGAAAAACATTCAGTACTTC. Translation: CATSDRVKNIQYF.

This clonotype was seen repeatedly, ten times or more. The J gene is TRBJ1-2, the V gene TRBV4-1; weak D call: TRBD1 (5 bases). Per the germline V gene, CDR1 is MGHRA and CDR2 is YSYEKL. The CDR3 sequence is 14 residues long. V lost 3 bases to trimming and J lost 4 bases, with 12 bases between them. The DNA of the CDR3 is TGCGCCAGCAGCCAGGCACAGGTCGTCTATGGCTACACCTTC. This encodes CASSQAQVVYGYTF.